This T cell receptor beta chain was captured in a study of regulatory T cells in long-lasting Graves disease. Study-level points and caveats: When disease was persistent, TRBV28, TRBJ1-2 and TRBJ2-5 were the favored segments.

Time point specified: newly diagnosed GD, antithyroid drugs for less than 3 months. Researchers made the TCR library from RNA that was extracted from PBMCs. The patients were drawn from one endocrinology department in Xi'an, China. Comment on this clonotype: Antigen: not known.

CDR3 size: 14 residues. The germline gives CDR1 LNHDA, CDR2 SQIVND (reference sequence). The germline V and J ends were trimmed by 5 bases and 0 bases, with 8 bases remaining between them. According to the study, TCR beta libraries were built with iRepertoire HTBI primers and CDR3-region Arm-PCR. TCRdb processed the multiplex PCR reads anew with MiXCR; each CDR3 protein has one entry. The table has about 540,000 distinct CDR3 sequences, roughly 14% seen once. The data also belong to a second study, concerning T cells in Graves' hyperthyroidism and ophthalmopathy. This second study notes: Each patient was aged 18 to 65 and had newly diagnosed hyperthyroidism of under 2 months' duration.

The clonotype originates from a man aged 30 to 39 with Graves disease. The chain carries TRBV19 and TRBJ2-1, with D hard to call. The specimen was peripheral blood mononuclear cells (PBMCs), collected at new diagnosis, from a patient treated with antithyroid drugs. The DNA of the CDR3 is TGTGCCAGTAGTGCAGGCAGCTCCTACAATGAGCAGTTCTTC. Protein product: CASSAGSSYNEQFF.